This TCR beta chain was sequenced during a study of shared clonotypes between healthy human individuals (TCRdb year 2020). Some background on the complete study: A few men and a couple of women, aged 18 to 49 years, made up the cohort. For each donor, three plates each were used for CD4 naive and CD4 memory, two plates were used for CD8 naive, and one plate was used for CD8 memory. Blood TCR repertoires of a handful of healthy adults were deeply sequenced to estimate repertoire size and the extent of clonotype sharing between individuals. Different laboratories and diverse techniques were used to prepare libraries and sequence TCR repertoires, to increase sequencing depth and limit assay-specific biases. Each donor's leukapheresis produced roughly between roughly 0.9 and 9 billion PBMCs.

Using the deep immunoSEQ assay, TCR CDR3 regions were amplified from genomic DNA by multiplex PCR. Extracted genomic DNA from each cell subset was distributed evenly across all wells of several immunoSEQ 96-well plates, and each plate was treated as a replicate. Each replicate PCR for sorted subsets received roughly 200 ng genomic DNA, equal to some 32,000 T cell genomes. Purified libraries were quantified with a Qubit 3.0 fluorometer, sized on a Bioanalyzer 2100, and re-quantified with the KAPA Library Quantification kit. A separate single-read 150-cycle Illumina NextSeq 550 flow cell was used to sequence each immunoSEQ 96-well plate. The study's own analysis went as follows. Because the immunoSEQ output included only junctional sequences and no quality scores, the filtering could not be the same as the filtering used for full-length reads. To assign V/J genes and CDR3, sequences were annotated using PyIR, a Python wrapper for IgBLAST v1.9, with IMGT germline references. Reads were filtered out if the reads had weak V/J assignments (E-value above 1e-6), no CDR3, stop codons, out-of-frame junctions, or ambiguous translated residues. A V3J clonotype was defined by an identical inferred V gene, J gene, and CDR3 amino acid sequence. Percentage overlap between repertoires was calculated by dividing the number of shared unique clonotypes by the size of the smaller repertoire. Repertoire richness was assessed with RTK rarefaction, the Chao1 estimator, and Recon v2.1 estimates of unobserved clonotypes. OLGA was used to compute generation probabilities for all TCRbeta clonotypes that the gDNA method yielded from four donors. The table was pulled from immuneACCESS by TCRdb, which kept in-frame rearrangements only. Such tables lose some clones; where checked, under half of the loss comes from unresolved V genes, and the rest has no known cause. V, J and clone size are taken as reported in that table, and D and trimming were inferred from the DNA itself. The sample table lists under 1,100,000 clones, about 80% of them with a count of one. Jointly, the top ten make up about 1.5% of the sample.

Donors were healthy HIV-negative adults with no recently reported acute infections or vaccinations. Every donor was a Caucasian adult residing in Nashville, Tennessee, USA. Magnetic negative selection was used to enrich CD4+ T cells, after which naive cells were positively selected on CD45RA and the negative fraction became the memory subset. Blood was collected by leukapheresis, and PBMCs were isolated by Ficoll-Histopaque density gradient centrifugation and then cryopreserved in liquid nitrogen vapor phase. Analytical flow cytometry was used to check the purity and quantity of each magnetically sorted T cell population. Genomic DNA was isolated from every sorted fraction and measured by UV absorbance on a Nanodrop 2000c. This clone showed up just a few times. Its target antigen remains unknown. One base away there is no much larger clone; base qualities are not given. Counted from cysteine to phenylalanine, this CDR3 has 15 amino acids. Of the read, only the CDR3 DNA is kept; its 45 bases are in frame from base 1. From V the trimming removes 6 bases and from J it removes 3 bases, while the gene matches leave 8 bases of the junction unaccounted for. CDR1 is given as PRHDT and CDR2 as FYEKMQ, both from the germline V gene (reference sequence).

Study-wide findings and limitations: Incomplete sequencing was indicated by rarefaction of sorted-subset datasets, despite the large sequencing depth. Higher generation probabilities were observed for clonotypes shared by all four sorted-subset donors than for non-shared clonotypes. Based on pairwise subsampling, the degree of clonotype sharing among donors was expected to be affected by sequencing depth. Naive subsets generally had larger estimated clonotype richness than memory subsets did. Because the study included a small number of donors, the genetic and exposure-history diversity represented was limited. Approximately 4.8% of naive CD4, approximately 3.7% of naive CD8, around 2.3% of memory CD4, and around 0.42% of memory CD8 clonotypes were shared across four donors. Sampling was limited to blood, and TCR repertoires in tissue likely differ from TCR repertoires in blood.

Recombination joined TRBV13 with TRBJ2-1; the junction holds 7 bases that match TRBD2. This sequence originates from a man younger than 35 in good health. Sequencing was performed on memory CD4+ T cells sorted from blood. This sample's cell subset or site label indicates: CD45RA-negative fraction. In nucleotides, the sequence is TGTGCCAGCAGTTCAAGCGGGGCCGACTACAATGAGCAGTTCTTC. It is translated as CASSSSGADYNEQFF.